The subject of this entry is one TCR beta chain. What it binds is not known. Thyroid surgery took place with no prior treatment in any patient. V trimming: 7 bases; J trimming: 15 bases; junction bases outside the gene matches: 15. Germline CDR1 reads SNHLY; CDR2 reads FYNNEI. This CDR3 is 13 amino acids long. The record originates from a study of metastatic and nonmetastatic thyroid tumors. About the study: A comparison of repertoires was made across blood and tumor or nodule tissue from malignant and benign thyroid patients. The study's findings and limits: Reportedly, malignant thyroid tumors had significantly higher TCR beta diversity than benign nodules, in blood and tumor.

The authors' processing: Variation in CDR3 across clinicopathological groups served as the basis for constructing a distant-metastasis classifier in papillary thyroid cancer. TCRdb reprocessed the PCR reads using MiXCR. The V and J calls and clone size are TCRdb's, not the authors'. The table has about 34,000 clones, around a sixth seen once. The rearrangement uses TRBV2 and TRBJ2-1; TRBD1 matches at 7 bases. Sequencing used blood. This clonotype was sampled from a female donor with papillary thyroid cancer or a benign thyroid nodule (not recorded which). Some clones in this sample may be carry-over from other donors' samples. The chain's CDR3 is CASTSHGDSIGFF. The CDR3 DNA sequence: TGTGCCAGCACCTCGCACGGGGACAGCATAGGGTTCTTC.